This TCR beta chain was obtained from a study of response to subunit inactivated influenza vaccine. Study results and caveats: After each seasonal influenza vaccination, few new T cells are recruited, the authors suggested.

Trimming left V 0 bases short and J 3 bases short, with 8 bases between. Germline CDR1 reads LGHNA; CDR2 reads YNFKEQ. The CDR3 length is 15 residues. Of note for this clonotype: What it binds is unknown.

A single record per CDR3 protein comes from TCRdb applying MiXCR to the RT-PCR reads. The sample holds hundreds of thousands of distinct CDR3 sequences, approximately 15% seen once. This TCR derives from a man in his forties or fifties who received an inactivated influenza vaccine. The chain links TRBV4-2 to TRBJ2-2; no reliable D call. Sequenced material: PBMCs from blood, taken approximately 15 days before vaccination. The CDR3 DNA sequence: TGTGCCAGCAGCCAAGATATCCGGGACACCGGGGAGCTGTTTTTT. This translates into CASSQDIRDTGELFF.